Presented here are 30 T cell receptor beta chains from one specimen sequenced in a study of T-cell memory formation after mild COVID-19. MiXCR, applied by TCRdb to the 5' RACE reads, yields one record per CDR3 protein. Of roughly 110,000 distinct CDR3 sequences in the sample, about an eighth were seen once. The sequenced sample was PBMCs or a T cell subset sorted from them (not recorded which). Receptors were obtained from a man between 18 and 29 years old who had mild COVID-19 (a few samples of this study predate the infection). Cell type and time point are not known.

The table lists this clonotype with a few counts. The gene calls are TRBV12-3 or TRBV12-4 and TRBJ2-1; D call uncertain. The CDR3 contains 11 residues. V gave up 2 bases and J gave up 7 bases, with 3 bases separating them. The CDR3 loop is CASSLINEQFF. CDR3 bases: TGTGCCAGCAGTTTAATAAATGAGCAGTTCTTC.

This clonotype has a handful of counts. This sequence joins TRBV20-1 and TRBJ1-1, with D possibly TRBD1 on 5 matching bases. Trimming shortened V by 3 bases and J by 6 bases, and 17 bases separated the two germline ends. There are 14 residues in the CDR3. Per germline, CDR1 DFQATT and CDR2 SNEGSKA (reference sequence). The CDR3 region has the DNA TGCAGTGCTAGGCTAGCGAGCGCGGGACCTGAAGCTTTCTTT. Its translation is CSARLASAGPEAFF.

This clonotype was counted many times. The chain has TRBV27 and TRBJ2-7; D might be TRBD2 (7 bases). The CDR3 contains 13 residues. CDR1 is MNHEY, CDR2 SMNVEV, per germline (reference sequence). Trimming left V 7 bases short and J 0 bases short, with 10 bases between. CDR3 sequence: CASMGGASYEQYF. The CDR3 DNA follows: TGTGCCAGCATGGGGGGGGCCTCCTACGAGCAGTACTTC.

This clonotype was found a few times. In DNA form, the CDR3 reads TGCGCCAGCAGCCGAACAGGGGACGTTGGCTACACCTTC. It codes for CASSRTGDVGYTF. The chain has TRBV4-1 and TRBJ1-2, with 7 bases identical to TRBD1. The CDR3 is 13 amino acids. Germline loops: CDR1 MGHRA, CDR2 YSYEKL. The trim removed 4 bases at V and 7 bases at J, leaving 6 bases unmatched.

The chain links TRBV29-1 to TRBJ2-2; D remains ambiguous. The CDR3 extends over 13 amino acids. Trimming shortened V by 6 bases and J by 4 bases, and 12 bases separated the two germline ends. Germline V CDR1 and CDR2: SQVTM, ANQGSEA. The CDR3 loop is CSVLLAATGELFF. As DNA, the CDR3 is TGCAGCGTCCTACTCGCAGCCACCGGGGAGCTGTTTTTT.

This rearrangement joins TRBV4-3 to TRBJ2-5, with D tentatively TRBD1 (5 bases). Trimming shortened V by 0 bases and J by 4 bases, and 12 bases separated the two germline ends. The CDR3 extends over 15 amino acids. The germline gives CDR1 LGHNA, CDR2 YSLEER. CDR3 residues: CASSQDIGQGETQYF. CDR3 nucleotides: TGCGCCAGCAGCCAAGATATCGGACAAGGAGAGACCCAGTACTTC.

The chain combines TRBV28 with TRBJ2-5; 9 bases line up with TRBD2. CDR1 MDHEN and CDR2 SYDVKM come from the germline V gene. The J segment lost 5 bases and the V segment lost 5 bases, leaving 6 bases of the junction unmatched. The CDR3 is 14 amino acids. The CDR3 nucleotides are TGTGCCAGCAGTGACGCGGGAGGGTGGGAGACCCAGTACTTC. Protein: CASSDAGGWETQYF.

As regards this clonotype: With a much larger clone just one base away, this may be a read error. This chain joins TRBV6-1 and TRBJ2-3, with TRBD2 identical over 8 bases. The CDR3 loop spans 13 amino acids. In germline, CDR1 is MNHNS, CDR2 SASEGT. CDR3 residues: CGSNGGAADTQYF. In nucleotides, the CDR3 is TGTGGCAGCAACGGGGGGGCAGCAGATACGCAGTATTTT.

This clonotype showed up many times. The V call is TRBV12-3 or TRBV12-4, the J call TRBJ1-1; D perhaps matches TRBD1 (5 bases). This CDR3 comprises 14 residues. V gave up 5 bases and J gave up 1 base, with 11 bases separating them. For the CDR3, the DNA is TGTGCCAGCAGTCCCCCCGGGGCGAACACTGAAGCTTTCTTT. It encodes CASSPPGANTEAFF.

This clonotype has a count of ten or more. This rearrangement joins TRBV29-1 to TRBJ2-1; a possible D gene is TRBD2 (5 bases). The germline V gene encodes CDR1 SQVTM and CDR2 ANQGSEA. The V end lost 5 bases, the J end lost 6 bases, and 8 bases lay between the germline ends. CDR3 size: 11 residues. The CDR3 DNA reads TGCAGCGTTTCCGGGGTCAATGAGCAGTTCTTC. The encoded protein is CSVSGVNEQFF.

The chain joins TRBV9 to TRBJ1-1, with D uncertain. The CDR3 covers 12 residues. Trimming took 0 bases from V and 5 from J, leaving 5 bases between them. Germline values: CDR1 SGDLS, CDR2 YYNGEE. The CDR3 DNA sequence: TGTGCCAGCAGCGTAGGGGGAACTGAAGCTTTCTTT. As protein: CASSVGGTEAFF.

This clonotype turned up a few times. V is TRBV12-3 or TRBV12-4 and J is TRBJ2-6; tentative D call: TRBD1 (6 bases). V shed 2 bases and J shed 0 bases, with 14 bases lying between them. CDR3 length: 18 residues. In nucleotides, the CDR3 is TGTGCCAGCAGTTTACGGGGACACCCGACCTCTGGGGCCAACGTCCTGACTTTC. This sequence encodes CASSLRGHPTSGANVLTF.

This clonotype was picked up a small number of times. The V call is TRBV6-6, the J call TRBJ1-1, with TRBD1 matching over 10 bases. This CDR3 comprises 13 residues. The germline V gene encodes CDR1 MNHNY and CDR2 SVGAGI (reference sequence). V was pared by 5 bases and J by 3 bases, with 0 bases of the junction left unmatched. CDR3 sequence: CASSGTGDTEAFF. DNA for the CDR3: TGTGCCAGCAGTGGGACAGGGGACACTGAAGCTTTCTTT.

This clonotype was seen a few times. The V call is TRBV4-3, the J call TRBJ2-5; the D is unclear. In germline, CDR1 is LGHNA, CDR2 YSLEER. This CDR3 spans 15 amino acids. V dropped 0 bases and J dropped 1 base, with 9 bases sitting between them. CDR3 DNA sequence: TGCGCCAGCAGCCAAGAGATTTATCGCCAAGAGACCCAGTACTTC. Translation gives CASSQEIYRQETQYF.

There are a few counts of this clonotype. The V and J genes are TRBV7-2 and TRBJ2-5; 13 bases are shared with TRBD2. The CDR3 extends over 17 amino acids. Germline CDR1 is SGHTA and CDR2 is FQGNSA. The trim removed 3 bases at V and 2 bases at J, leaving 6 bases unmatched. The CDR3 reads CASSFWTSGGTQETQYF. The CDR3 DNA follows: TGTGCCAGCAGCTTCTGGACTAGCGGGGGAACACAAGAGACCCAGTACTTC.

The rearrangement links TRBV6-6 to TRBJ2-7, with 7 bases aligning to TRBD2. Losses at the gene ends were 5 bases for V and 4 bases for J; bases not matched to a gene: 5. This CDR3 contains 13 residues. Germline assignment: CDR1 MNHNY and CDR2 SVGAGI (reference sequence). Written as DNA, the CDR3 is TGTGCCAGCAGTCGGGCGCGGGAGTACGAGCAGTACTTC. As protein: CASSRAREYEQYF.

The chain is built from TRBV29-1 and TRBJ2-2; TRBD1 matches at 9 bases. This CDR3 is 14 amino acids long. J gave up 5 bases and V 4 bases, and 5 bases lay outside the gene matches. In germline, CDR1 is SQVTM, CDR2 ANQGSEA. The CDR3 sequence: CSVGNRGRTGELFF. As DNA, the CDR3 is TGCAGCGTTGGGAACAGGGGGCGAACCGGGGAGCTGTTTTTT.

This clonotype was observed a handful of times. The V and J genes are TRBV27 and TRBJ2-3, with D perhaps matching TRBD1 or TRBD2 (5 bases each). The germline gives CDR1 MNHEY, CDR2 SMNVEV (reference sequence). V lost 4 bases, J lost 5 bases, and 16 bases lay in between. The CDR3 consists of 15 residues. The CDR3 nucleotides are TGTGCCAGCAGTTACCGGGACCCTGGGGAAGATACGCAGTATTTT. Protein: CASSYRDPGEDTQYF.

This clonotype came up a few times. The chain joins TRBV30 to TRBJ1-5; D is undetermined. CDR3 length equals 14 residues. Trimming shortened V by 0 bases and J by 2 bases, and 8 bases separated the two germline ends. Germline V gene lookup returns CDR1 GTSNPN and CDR2 SVGIG (reference sequence). The CDR3 DNA is TGTGCCTGGAGTGTCGGGCAGGGCAATCAGCCCCAGCATTTT. Protein: CAWSVGQGNQPQHF.

The CDR3 sequence: CASSTRIYNEQFF. The CDR3 nucleotides read TGTGCCAGTAGTACAAGAATATACAATGAGCAGTTCTTC. The J gene is TRBJ2-1, the V gene TRBV19; the D is unclear. The ends were cut back, 4 bases at V and 4 bases at J, with 8 bases in the middle. The CDR3 totals 13 residues. The germline gives CDR1 LNHDA, CDR2 SQIVND (reference sequence).

This clonotype was counted only a few times. The chain joins TRBV6-5 to TRBJ1-2; D may be TRBD1 (5 bases). The CDR3 covers 18 residues. Trimming left V 4 bases short and J 8 bases short, with 29 bases between. Germline CDR1 MNHEY, CDR2 SVGAGI. The CDR3 is CASSSGQVWGGIEDGYTF. The CDR3 DNA sequence: TGTGCCAGCAGTTCCGGACAAGTGTGGGGAGGAATAGAGGACGGCTACACCTTC.

This clonotype was seen only a few times. The rearrangement joins TRBV6-5 to TRBJ1-6, with D unclear. The CDR3 sequence is 12 residues long. V was pared by 2 bases and J by 6 bases, with 2 bases between. Germline V lookup: CDR1 MNHEY, CDR2 SVGAGI. The CDR3 DNA follows: TGTGCCAGCAGTTACCTTAATTCACCCCTCCACTTT. This sequence encodes CASSYLNSPLHF.

This clonotype was recorded at least ten times. The rearrangement joins TRBV7-8 to TRBJ2-5; 9 nucleotides line up with TRBD2. The V gene end was trimmed by 0 bases and the J gene end by 3 bases; junction bases not matched to a gene: 5. Germline V CDR1 and CDR2: SGHVS, FQNEAQ. The length of the CDR3 is 16 residues. CDR3 DNA sequence: TGTGCCAGCAGCTTAGCCGGCGGGGGGGCGGAAGAGACCCAGTACTTC. Encoded protein: CASSLAGGGAEETQYF.

The chain employs TRBV6-2 or TRBV6-3 and TRBJ1-4; TRBD1 agrees at 8 bases. The CDR3 is 17 residues long. Germline assignment: CDR1 MNHEY and CDR2 SVGEGT. The trim removed 9 bases at V and 0 bases at J, leaving 12 bases unmatched. As DNA, the CDR3 is TGTGCCAGTAGAAGGCCGACAGGGGACGCAACTAATGAAAAACTGTTTTTT. It codes for CASRRPTGDATNEKLFF.

The chain recombines TRBV18 with TRBJ1-1; D is unresolved. CDR3 length: 13 amino acids. The germline V gene has CDR1 KGHSH and CDR2 LQKENI. Trimming pared 2 bases from V and 1 base from J, leaving 5 bases between. CDR3 DNA: TGTGCCAGCTCACCATCCGAGAACACTGAAGCTTTCTTT. Translated: CASSPSENTEAFF.

This clonotype was counted a few times. The chain uses TRBV7-8 and TRBJ2-7; 8 bases agree with TRBD1. With 6 bases clipped from V and 2 bases from J, the junction kept 3 bases outside the gene matches. This CDR3 is 13 amino acids long. Germline V lookup: CDR1 SGHVS, CDR2 FQNEAQ. CDR3 amino acids: CASRTGVTYEQYF. In DNA, the CDR3 is TGTGCCAGCAGGACAGGGGTCACCTACGAGCAGTACTTC.

This clonotype was seen at least ten times. The chain has TRBV14 and TRBJ2-7; 7 bases are a match to TRBD1. V lost 4 bases, J lost 5 bases, and 2 bases stayed unmatched. CDR1 and CDR2 from the germline V gene are SGHDN and FVKESK. This CDR3 spans 12 amino acids. The CDR3 DNA reads as TGTGCCAGCAGCCCGACAGGGCACGAGCAGTACTTC. It specifies CASSPTGHEQYF.

The CDR3 DNA reads as TGTGCCAGCAGCTTAGCTGGACACCAAAGCTCCTACGAGCAGTACTTC. This codes for CASSLAGHQSSYEQYF. J is TRBJ2-7 and V is TRBV11-2; weak D call: TRBD1 (5 bases). The CDR3 sequence is 16 residues long. CDR1 SGHAT and CDR2 FQNNGV come from the germline V gene. Trimming cost V 1 base and J 0 bases, with 13 bases left between them.

The genes are TRBV6-2 or TRBV6-3 and TRBJ2-6; D is ambiguous. CDR1 and CDR2 from the germline V gene are MNHEY and SVGEGT. The CDR3 loop spans 18 amino acids. V was cut by 10 bases and J by 0 bases, with 22 bases left in between. The CDR3 spells CATKGPGTDHSGANVLTF. The CDR3 coding sequence is TGTGCCACCAAAGGTCCCGGAACAGACCACTCTGGGGCCAACGTCCTGACTTTC.

This clonotype has only a few counts. V usage is TRBV7-9 and J usage is TRBJ2-3; unclear D gene. CDR3 size: 15 residues. Germline loops: CDR1 SEHNR, CDR2 FQNEAQ (reference sequence). The V gene lost 5 bases and the J gene lost 2 bases, with 14 bases spanning the gap. The chain's CDR3 is CASSPRHPTTDTQYF. The DNA of the CDR3 is TGTGCCAGCAGCCCGAGACATCCTACCACAGATACGCAGTATTTT.